A single sample is the source of the 27 T cell receptor beta chains below, sequenced in a study of PD-1 blockade in classical Hodgkin lymphoma. Only in-frame clones appear in the TCRdb table, and some are missing; sequencing was by immunoSEQ multiplex PCR. This sample yields 30,000 to 40,000 clones, of which roughly 82% are seen a single time; around a third belongs to the top ten. Each patient experienced a relapse that followed autologous stem cell transplantation, and brentuximab vedotin exposure varied. Sequences were derived from peripheral blood mononuclear cells (PBMCs), sampled at baseline. The origin of the receptors is a human donor with classical Hodgkin lymphoma.

The chain has TRBV5-8 and TRBJ2-2, with D possibly being TRBD1 or TRBD2 (7 bases each). Trimming took off 2 bases at V and 7 bases at J, with 15 bases between the two ends. Germline V gives CDR1 SGHTS, CDR2 YDEGEE. This CDR3 has 15 amino acids. The CDR3, as DNA: TGTGCCAGCAGCTTATGGGGACAGCGGGACGGGGAGCTGTTTTTT. This translates into CASSLWGQRDGELFF.

V gene TRBV11-3 combines with J gene TRBJ2-7; TRBD1 matches at 10 bases. V lost 1 base and J lost 4; bases outside the gene matches: 1. Germline CDR1 and CDR2: SGHNT and YENEEA. The CDR3 contains 14 residues. CDR3 bases: TGTGCCAGCAGCTTAGGACAGGGGGCTTACGAGCAGTACTTC. Protein product: CASSLGQGAYEQYF. The variable domain in full, with the rest retrieved from reference TRBV11-3 and TRBJ2-7, is EAGVVQSPRYKIIEKKQPVAFWCNPISGHNTLYWYLQNLGQGPELLIRYENEEAVDDSQLPKDRFSAERLKGVDSTLKIQPAELGDSAVYLCASSLGQGAYEQYFGPGTRLTVT.

This clone came up once. The chain recombines TRBV6-5 with TRBJ2-7; D gene uncertain. CDR3 length equals 11 residues. V was cut by 2 bases and J by 5 bases, with 4 bases left in between. Germline V gene sequence: CDR1 MNHEY, CDR2 SVGAGI. The chain's CDR3 is CASSYPDEQYF. The CDR3 bases are TGTGCCAGCAGTTACCCCGACGAGCAGTACTTC.

The V gene is TRBV6-5, the J gene TRBJ1-6; TRBD1 aligns across 8 bases. Trimming removed 6 bases from V and 8 bases from J; junction bases left unmatched: 3. The CDR3 loop spans 13 amino acids. CDR1 and CDR2 (germline): MNHEY, SVGAGI. The CDR3 sequence is CASRATGDSPLHF. CDR3 in DNA: TGTGCCAGCAGGGCGACAGGGGATTCACCCCTCCACTTT.

The gene calls are TRBV7-9 and TRBJ1-3; 9 bases map to TRBD1. Germline V gene data show CDR1 as SEHNR and CDR2 as FQNEAQ (reference sequence). The CDR3 is made up of 14 amino acids. The trim removed 0 bases at V and 9 bases at J, leaving 3 bases unmatched. The CDR3 loop is CASSLAGTGSTIYF. CDR3 bases: TGTGCCAGCAGCTTAGCCGGGACAGGGAGCACCATATATTTT.

V gene TRBV19 combines with J gene TRBJ1-1; no definite D call. CDR3 size: 14 residues. The germline CDR1 and CDR2 sequences are LNHDA and SQIVND (reference sequence). The V end was cut by 4 bases, the J end by 1 base, with 10 bases between. CDR3 sequence reads: CASSKDGRNTEAFF. CDR3 sequence (DNA): TGTGCCAGTAGTAAGGACGGCCGGAACACTGAAGCTTTCTTT. The full variable domain, its missing parts supplied by reference TRBV19 and TRBJ1-1, is DGGITQSPKYLFRKEGQNVTLSCEQNLNHDAMYWYRQDPGQGLRLIYYSQIVNDFQKGDIAEGYSVSREKKESFPLTVTSAQKNPTAFYLCASSKDGRNTEAFFGQGTRLTVV.

This chain uses TRBV21-1 with TRBJ1-2. TRBV21-1 is flagged as a pseudogene. The CDR3 loop spans 17 amino acids. CDR3 DNA sequence: TGTGCCAGCAAGGGGGGGATAGGCCTGCACTGCCACTATGGCTACACCTTC. As protein: CASKGGIGLHCHYGYTF.

This chain uses TRBV11-2 with TRBJ2-1; 9 bases map to TRBD1. J was trimmed by 6 bases and V by 6 bases; bases with no gene match: 9. Germline values: CDR1 SGHAT, CDR2 FQNNGV. The CDR3 extends over 15 amino acids. The CDR3 region has the DNA TGTGCCAGCAGACCCTCCGGGACAGGGCCCAATGAGCAGTTCTTC. The encoded protein is CASRPSGTGPNEQFF.

This chain connects TRBV30 to TRBJ2-1; 8 nucleotides align to TRBD2. Trimming took 3 bases from V and 6 from J; bases not matched to a gene: 10. The CDR3 totals 15 residues. CDR1 is GTSNPN, CDR2 SVGIG, per germline (reference sequence). The CDR3 sequence is CAWRLRGGKGNEQFF. The CDR3 DNA is TGTGCCTGGAGGCTACGGGGGGGGAAGGGCAATGAGCAGTTCTTC.

Turning to this clone: One end of the junction is discordant with germline, which a read error may explain. The CDR3 is CVSSPTGTGEYEQYF. CDR3 bases: TGTGTCAGTAGTCCAACCGGGACAGGGGAATACGAGCAGTACTTC. The gene calls are TRBV19 and TRBJ2-7; 10 nucleotides line up with TRBD1. Germline V gene lookup returns CDR1 LNHDA and CDR2 SQIVND (reference sequence). The CDR3 length is 15 residues. The whole variable domain, remainder taken from reference TRBV19 and TRBJ2-7, is DGGITQSPKYLFRKEGQNVTLSCEQNLNHDAMYWYRQDPGQGLRLIYYSQIVNDFQKGDIAEGYSVSREKKESFPLTVTSAQKNPTAFYLCVSSPTGTGEYEQYFGPGTRLTVT.

This clone was detected once. This CDR3 is CASSLGAGGTEKLFF. The CDR3 bases are TGTGCCAGCAGCTTAGGGGCAGGGGGGACTGAAAAACTGTTTTTT. This chain connects TRBV7-2 to TRBJ1-4, with TRBD1 identical over 7 bases. The CDR3 contains 15 residues. CDR1 is SGHTA, CDR2 FQGNSA, per germline. Trimming took 1 base from V and 7 from J; bases not matched to a gene: 6.

The chain links TRBV5-1 to TRBJ2-7; 10 bases align to TRBD2. The J segment lost 7 bases and the V segment lost 7 bases, leaving 8 bases of the junction unmatched. CDR3 length: 13 amino acids. Germline V gene lookup returns CDR1 SGHRS and CDR2 YFSETQ. CDR3 protein: CASRSGGAREQYF. CDR3 coding DNA: TGCGCCAGCCGAAGCGGGGGGGCGCGGGAGCAGTACTTC. Based on the CDR3 plus reference TRBV5-1 and TRBJ2-7, the full variable domain is KAGVTQTPRYLIKTRGQQVTLSCSPISGHRSVSWYQQTPGQGLQFLFEYFSETQRNKGNFPGRFSGRQFSNSRSEMNVSTLELGDSALYLCASRSGGAREQYFGPGTRLTVT.

The chain combines TRBV7-2 with TRBJ1-3; D is unclear. The CDR3 spans 15 residues. V shed 1 base and J shed 5 bases, with 12 bases lying between them. The germline V gene has CDR1 SGHTA and CDR2 FQGNSA. CDR3 sequence reads: CASSLEYSRRNTIYF. The CDR3 coding sequence is TGTGCCAGCAGCTTAGAGTATTCTCGGAGAAACACCATATATTTT.

The chain carries TRBV11-3 and TRBJ2-7; D remains unclear. This CDR3 contains 12 residues. Germline-derived CDR1 and CDR2 are SGHNT and YENEEA. The V and J ends lost 1 base and 3 bases respectively, with 4 bases between them. CDR3 bases: TGTGCCAGCAGCTTAGGTATCTACGAGCAGTACTTC. Translating it yields CASSLGIYEQYF.

A single count supports this clone. The chain is built from TRBV2 and TRBJ1-2; 8 bases align to TRBD1. The trim removed 6 bases at V and 8 bases at J, leaving 11 bases unmatched. CDR1 SNHLY and CDR2 FYNNEI come from the germline V gene. This CDR3 comprises 14 residues. The CDR3 sequence is CASSRSRQGNGYTF. The CDR3 DNA follows: TGTGCCAGCAGCCGGAGCCGACAGGGGAACGGCTACACCTTC.

Comment on this clone: A junction boundary mismatches the germline segment, possibly from a read error. The chain couples TRBV7-2 to TRBJ1-1, with a possible D match to TRBD1 (5 bases). This CDR3 region has 14 residues. Germline CDR1 is SGHTA and CDR2 is FQGNSA. The CDR3: CASRQHRTENETFF. CDR3 nucleotides: TGTGCCAGCAGACAACACAGGACGGAGAATGAAACTTTCTTT.

The chain couples TRBV27 to TRBJ1-1; D remains unclear. Germline CDR1 reads MNHEY; CDR2 reads SMNVEV (reference sequence). The CDR3 spans 14 residues. Deletions cut 0 bases from V and 5 bases from J, with 10 bases between. DNA for the CDR3: TGTGCCAGCAGTTTATCGATTTGGCAGACTGAAGCTTTCTTT. Residues: CASSLSIWQTEAFF.

The chain carries TRBV5-6 and TRBJ2-7; TRBD2 is a possible D gene (6 bases). There are 12 residues in the CDR3. Germline V gene lookup returns CDR1 SGHDT and CDR2 YYEEEE. Trimming left V 7 bases short and J 3 bases short, with 11 bases between. The CDR3 DNA follows: TGTGCCAGCGCGGTGGGGGGCTACGAGCAGTACTTC. Protein sequence: CASAVGGYEQYF.

This rearrangement joins TRBV2 to TRBJ2-5; D perhaps matches TRBD2 (5 bases). The V end was cut by 7 bases, the J end by 2 bases, with 8 bases between. The CDR3 is 12 residues long. CDR1 and CDR2 (germline): SNHLY, FYNNEI. CDR3 protein: CASNREQETQYF. The CDR3 coding sequence is TGTGCCAGCAATAGGGAGCAAGAGACCCAGTACTTC.

This clone was observed a single time. The chain joins TRBV7-9 to TRBJ1-4, with D maybe TRBD1 (5 bases). In germline, CDR1 is SEHNR, CDR2 FQNEAQ (reference sequence). V shed 3 bases and J shed 7 bases, with 12 bases lying between them. The CDR3 loop spans 14 amino acids. The CDR3 sequence: CASSLTVLSEKLFF. The CDR3 DNA reads TGTGCCAGCAGCTTGACAGTGTTGAGTGAAAAACTGTTTTTT.

The chain combines TRBV11-3 with TRBJ2-5; unclear D gene. CDR1 is SGHNT, CDR2 YENEEA, per germline. The CDR3 has 14 residues. Trimming left V 4 bases short and J 2 bases short, with 11 bases between. The CDR3 sequence is CASSSPSGQETQYF. CDR3 coding DNA: TGTGCCAGCAGCTCCCCCTCGGGTCAAGAGACCCAGTACTTC.

The chain joins TRBV18 to TRBJ1-1, with D tentatively TRBD1 (5 bases). V dropped 4 bases and J dropped 7 bases, with 10 bases sitting between them. CDR3 length equals 12 residues. Germline loops: CDR1 KGHSH, CDR2 LQKENI. CDR3 coding DNA: TGTGCCAGCTCACAGGGGATGGTTGAAGCTTTCTTT. Encoded protein: CASSQGMVEAFF.

A single count supports this clone. This CDR3 is also generated by other DNA sequences in the sample. This chain joins TRBV5-1 and TRBJ2-1, with 7 bases that match TRBD1. The CDR3 consists of 14 residues. Germline CDR1 and CDR2: SGHRS and YFSETQ. The V segment lost 4 bases and the J segment 4 bases; nucleotides outside the gene matches: 5. As DNA, the CDR3 is TGCGCCAGCAGCCCGGGACAGAGTTACAATGAGCAGTTCTTC. Protein sequence: CASSPGQSYNEQFF.

The chain couples TRBV9 to TRBJ2-1; TRBD2 is a possible D gene (5 bases). The V gene lost 4 bases and the J gene lost 0 bases, with 20 bases spanning the gap. The V gene's germline CDR1 is SGDLS and CDR2 YYNGEE. There are 18 residues in the CDR3. This CDR3 is CASSPGINPGGSYNEQFF. The CDR3 nucleotides read TGTGCCAGCAGCCCCGGGATTAACCCCGGCGGCTCCTACAATGAGCAGTTCTTC.

V usage is TRBV6-5 and J usage is TRBJ1-2, with 7 bases aligning to TRBD1. CDR1 and CDR2 from the germline V gene are MNHEY and SVGAGI. The V gene end was trimmed by 6 bases and the J gene end by 3 bases; junction bases not matched to a gene: 4. CDR3 length: 13 residues. CDR3: CASRPTGYYGYTF. CDR3 in DNA: TGTGCCAGCAGGCCGACAGGGTACTATGGCTACACCTTC.

This sequence joins TRBV19 and TRBJ1-5; D perhaps matches TRBD1 (5 bases). The CDR3 covers 12 residues. V was shortened by 9 bases and J by 7 bases, with 13 bases between the two germline ends. Germline CDR1 reads LNHDA; CDR2 reads SQIVND (reference sequence). DNA for the CDR3: TGTGCCAGCCGACGGGGGGAACAGCCCCAGCATTTT. Translation: CASRRGEQPQHF.

This rearrangement joins TRBV7-3 to TRBJ1-5; D is undetermined. Germline CDR1 and CDR2: SGHTA and FQGTGA. This CDR3 has 13 residues. Trimming shortened V by 1 base and J by 1 base, and 2 bases separated the two germline ends. CDR3 nucleotide sequence: TGTGCCAGCAGCTTAAACAGCAATCAGCCCCAGCATTTT. Translation: CASSLNSNQPQHF.